These T cell receptor beta chains were read from a single sample in a study of blood T cell repertoires in COVID-19. Data came from immunoSEQ multiplex PCR; TCRdb stores just in-frame clones and leaves some out. The sample comprises about 170,000 clones, 79% of which are singletons, and roughly 20% rests with the top ten. Specimen: PBMCs or T cells enriched from blood (not recorded which). These receptors all stem from a woman aged 70-85 years in a cohort exposed to, infected with or recovered from COVID-19 (not recorded which). Both conserved end residues are part of each CDR3. A D gene is named only where the DNA matches it firmly. Not all rows give a size; the values are once, few, many and, for expanded clones, a class.

j_call | clone_size | v_call | d_call | cdr3_nt | cdr3_aa
TRBJ1-1 | once | TRBV19 | TRBD1 | TGTGCCAGTAGTATAGCCCCAGGGGGTACTGAAGCTTTCTTT | CASSIAPGGTEAFF
TRBJ1-6 | . | TRBV4-3 | . | TGCGCCAGCAGCCAAGACTACAGGGCTTCACCCCTCCACTTT | CASSQDYRASPLHF
TRBJ2-1 | few | TRBV18 | . | TGTGCCAGCTCCTTCGTCGGGGTCCCCAATGAGCAGTTCTTC | CASSFVGVPNEQFF
TRBJ1-1 | . | TRBV5-1 | . | TGCGCCAGCAGCATCCGGGGGGCCACTGAAGCTTTCTTT | CASSIRGATEAFF
TRBJ1-5 | . | TRBV19 | TRBD1 | TGTGCCAGTACCCGACAGGGGGCCTATAGCAATCAGCCCCAGCATTTT | CASTRQGAYSNQPQHF
TRBJ1-3 | . | TRBV5-1 | TRBD1 | TGCGCCAGCAGCCGACAGGGGACCGGTGGAAACACCATATATTTT | CASSRQGTGGNTIYF
TRBJ2-3 | . | TRBV6-2/TRBV6-3 | TRBD2 | TGTGCCAGCAGTCCCTGGGGACTACTCACAGATACGCAGTATTTT | CASSPWGLLTDTQYF
TRBJ1-2 | . | TRBV28 | . | TGTGCCAGCACAGAGGGATACTATGGCTACACCTTC | CASTEGYYGYTF
TRBJ1-5 | . | TRBV7-8 | TRBD1 | TGTGCCAGCAGCTTTCAGGGGGCGGGTCAGCCCCAGCATTTT | CASSFQGAGQPQHF
TRBJ1-4 | . | TRBV29-1 | . | TGCAGCGTTTCCTCGGGATTTGGGAAACTGTTTTTT | CSVSSGFGKLFF
TRBJ2-5 | once | TRBV18 | TRBD2 | TGTGCCAGCTCGCCACTTCGCGGGGGAAAAGAGACCCAGTACTTC | CASSPLRGGKETQYF
TRBJ2-2 | . | TRBV2 | TRBD2 | TGTGCCAGCAGTTCTAGCGGGAGGGCTCGCGGCGGGGAGCTGTTTTTT | CASSSSGRARGGELFF
TRBJ1-6 | . | TRBV19 | . | TGTGCCAGTAGTATCAGCGGCAGGGGTTATTCACCCCTCCACTTT | CASSISGRGYSPLHF
TRBJ1-1 | . | TRBV10-2 | TRBD1 | TGCGCCAGCAGTGACAGGGGGCTAACTGAAGCTTTCTTT | CASSDRGLTEAFF
TRBJ2-3 | . | TRBV19 | . | TGTGCCAGTACCATCGGACAGTCCCTTATCACAGATACGCAGTATTTT | CASTIGQSLITDTQYF
TRBJ2-7 | . | TRBV27 | . | TGTGCCAGCAGTTTAACCGGGACTGCCTACGAGCAGTACTTC | CASSLTGTAYEQYF
TRBJ2-1 | . | TRBV3-1/TRBV3-2 | TRBD2 | TGTGCCAGCAGCCGTGTTCCTAGCGGGAGGGCCAATGAGCAGTTCTTC | CASSRVPSGRANEQFF
TRBJ2-7 | . | TRBV20-1 | . | TGCAGTGCTAGACATTACGAGCAGTACTTC | CSARHYEQYF
TRBJ2-7 | . | TRBV7-9 | TRBD1 | TGTGCCAGCAGCTTAAGGGGAGGGACAGGGACGAGGGTCGCCGAGCAGTACTTC | CASSLRGGTGTRVAEQYF
TRBJ2-7 | . | TRBV7-3 | TRBD1 | TGTGCCAGCAGCGTGACAGGGGGAGAGCAGTACTTC | CASSVTGGEQYF
TRBJ2-7 | . | TRBV5-1 | . | TGCGCCAGCAGCTTCTCTGGGGAGCCTAACGAGCAGTACTTC | CASSFSGEPNEQYF
TRBJ1-2 | . | TRBV7-9 | TRBD1 | TGTGCCAGCAGCTTTACAGGGGGCGCAGGCTATGGCTACACCTTC | CASSFTGGAGYGYTF
TRBJ1-5 | . | TRBV6-4 | . | TGTGCCAGCAGTGGGTTCGGAGGGCAGCCCCAGCATTTT | CASSGFGGQPQHF
TRBJ2-3 | . | TRBV5-1 | TRBD2 | TGCGCCAGCAGCTTTGGACTAGCAAACACAGATACGCAGTATTTT | CASSFGLANTDTQYF
TRBJ2-7 | few | TRBV3-1/TRBV3-2 | TRBD1 | TGTGCCAGCAGCCAAGTGAGGGGACAACAGGGGAAATCCAACGAGCAGTACTTC | CASSQVRGQQGKSNEQYF
TRBJ2-7 | few | TRBV27 | TRBD1 | TGTGCCAGCAGTTTATTAGGGACAGGGGACTACGAGCAGTACTTC | CASSLLGTGDYEQYF
TRBJ1-2 | . | TRBV15 | TRBD1 | TGTGCCACCAGCAGAGCAGGGGGGAGCTACACCTTC | CATSRAGGSYTF
TRBJ2-7 | . | TRBV7-3 | TRBD2 | TGTGCCAGCAGCTTAGGGACTACCGGCGAGCAGTACTTC | CASSLGTTGEQYF
TRBJ2-1 | . | TRBV15 | . | TGTGCCACCAGCAGGGACACCTACAATGAGCAGTTCTTC | CATSRDTYNEQFF
TRBJ1-1 | . | TRBV24-1 | . | TGTGCCACCGCCCCCGGCGACAGGCGAGATGAAGCTTTCTTT | CATAPGDRRDEAFF
TRBJ1-1 | few | TRBV7-6 | . | TGTGCCAGCAGCTTAGCACCTCCAGGGACCAGGGGGAACACTGAAGCTTTCTTT | CASSLAPPGTRGNTEAFF
TRBJ1-2 | . | TRBV5-1 | . | TGCGCCAGCAGCCTCAGGGTAGGCTATGGCTACACCTTC | CASSLRVGYGYTF
TRBJ1-2 | . | TRBV6-5 | TRBD1 | TGTGCCAGCAGTTACTCAGCAGGGGGCTATGGCTACACCTTC | CASSYSAGGYGYTF
TRBJ2-1 | . | TRBV7-9 | TRBD1 | TGTGCCAGCAGCCGCGGACAGGGGTTGGGTGAGCAGTTCTTC | CASSRGQGLGEQFF
TRBJ1-4 | many | TRBV2 | . | TGTGCCAGCAGCTGGCAGACTAATGAAAAACTGTTTTTT | CASSWQTNEKLFF
TRBJ1-2 | . | TRBV28 | . | TGTGCCAGCACCACCCCACAGGTCTATGGCTACACCTTC | CASTTPQVYGYTF
TRBJ1-5 | . | TRBV28 | TRBD1 | TGTGCCAGCAGTTTATTCCTCGGGACAGGACACAATCAGCCCCAGCATTTT | CASSLFLGTGHNQPQHF
TRBJ1-1 | . | TRBV11-2 | TRBD1 | TGTGCCAGCAGCTTAGGACAGGGGGCTCGGAACACTGAAGCTTTCTTT | CASSLGQGARNTEAFF
TRBJ1-1 | . | TRBV11-2 | TRBD1 | TGTGCCAGCAGCCTGGGGACAGGGGGAGAGAAAGCTTTCTTT | CASSLGTGGEKAFF
TRBJ2-3 | . | TRBV3-1/TRBV3-2 | TRBD2 | TGTGCCAGCAGCCCCACTAGCGATAGCACAGATACGCAGTATTTT | CASSPTSDSTDTQYF
TRBJ2-1 | . | TRBV5-6 | TRBD2 | TGTGCCAGCAAGCTACTAGCGGGGGGAAATGAGCAGTTCTTC | CASKLLAGGNEQFF
TRBJ2-3 | . | TRBV30 | TRBD2 | TGTGCCTGGAGTAGAGAACTAGCGAAGAGCACAGATACGCAGTATTTT | CAWSRELAKSTDTQYF
TRBJ1-3 | . | TRBV11-3 | TRBD1 | TGTGCCAGCAGCTTTCGGACAGGGGGCGAAGACACCATATATTTT | CASSFRTGGEDTIYF
TRBJ2-7 | once | TRBV11-3 | . | TGTGCCAGCAGCTTTCTGGCCCCAACGAGGGAGCAGTACTTC | CASSFLAPTREQYF
TRBJ2-3 | . | TRBV5-1 | . | TGCGCCAGCAGAGGGGCAGGGAACACAGATACGCAGTATTTT | CASRGAGNTDTQYF
TRBJ2-3 | . | TRBV7-8 | . | TGTGCCAGCAGCTTCCAGGGCACAGATACGCAGTATTTT | CASSFQGTDTQYF
TRBJ2-5 | . | TRBV5-1 | . | TGCGCCAGCAGCCGAGGCAGCTCTCAAGAGACCCAGTACTTC | CASSRGSSQETQYF